This T cell receptor (beta chain) originates from a study of cytomegalovirus exposure and HLA in healthy donors. Overall study findings and caveats: Listed as cytomegalovirus-associated were 150 to 200 TCR beta chains.

The CDR3 totals 15 residues. In germline, CDR1 is LNHDA, CDR2 SQIVND (reference sequence). PCR was performed using 60 Vbeta and 13 Jbeta primers. The table came from immunoSEQ multiplex PCR; TCRdb's copy has only in-frame clones and leaves some out. The sample holds tens of thousands of clones. Comments on this clone: What it binds is not known. Mismatch with germline at one junction end may stem from a read error.

The receptor was isolated from a male donor in good health and CMV-seronegative. The chain employs TRBV19 and TRBJ2-1; 8 positions agree with TRBD2. Sequences were obtained from PBMCs. The CDR3 DNA sequence: TGTGCCAGTAGTATCAGCGGGGGCTCCGACAATGAGCAGTTCTTC. Its protein is CASSISGGSDNEQFF.